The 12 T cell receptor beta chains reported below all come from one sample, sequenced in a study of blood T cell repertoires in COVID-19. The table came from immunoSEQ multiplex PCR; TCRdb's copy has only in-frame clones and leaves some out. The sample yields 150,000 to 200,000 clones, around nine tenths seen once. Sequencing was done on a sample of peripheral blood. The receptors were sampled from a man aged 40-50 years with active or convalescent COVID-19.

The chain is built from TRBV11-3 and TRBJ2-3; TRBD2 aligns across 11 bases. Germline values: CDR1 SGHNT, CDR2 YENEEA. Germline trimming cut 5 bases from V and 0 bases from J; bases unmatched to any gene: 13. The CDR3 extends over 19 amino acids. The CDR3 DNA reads TGTGCCAGCAGCCGACGACTAGCGGGAAAGACAAGTAGCACAGATACGCAGTATTTT. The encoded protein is CASSRRLAGKTSSTDTQYF. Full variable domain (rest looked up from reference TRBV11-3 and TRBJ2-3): EAGVVQSPRYKIIEKKQPVAFWCNPISGHNTLYWYLQNLGQGPELLIRYENEEAVDDSQLPKDRFSAERLKGVDSTLKIQPAELGDSAVYLCASSRRLAGKTSSTDTQYFGPGTRLTVL.

The DNA of the CDR3 is TGTGCCAGCAGCTTAACAGGGGCCGGACACGAGACCCAGTACTTC. It codes for CASSLTGAGHETQYF. V is TRBV7-8 and J is TRBJ2-5; TRBD1 aligns across 7 bases. CDR1 and CDR2 (germline): SGHVS, FQNEAQ. The CDR3 totals 15 residues. Germline trimming cut 2 bases from V and 5 bases from J; bases unmatched to any gene: 8.

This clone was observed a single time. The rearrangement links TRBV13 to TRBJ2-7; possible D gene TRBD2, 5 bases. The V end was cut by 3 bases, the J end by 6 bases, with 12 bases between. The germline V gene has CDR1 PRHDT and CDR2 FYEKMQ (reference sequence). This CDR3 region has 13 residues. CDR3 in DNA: TGTGCCAGCAGCTTCCGGGGTTTCTTCGAGCAGTACTTC. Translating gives CASSFRGFFEQYF.

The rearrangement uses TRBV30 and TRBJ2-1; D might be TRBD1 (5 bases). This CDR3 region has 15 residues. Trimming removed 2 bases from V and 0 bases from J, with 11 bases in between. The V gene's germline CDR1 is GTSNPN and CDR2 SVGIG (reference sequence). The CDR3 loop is CAWSQGLSSYNEQFF. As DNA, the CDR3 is TGTGCCTGGAGTCAGGGTTTGAGCTCCTACAATGAGCAGTTCTTC.

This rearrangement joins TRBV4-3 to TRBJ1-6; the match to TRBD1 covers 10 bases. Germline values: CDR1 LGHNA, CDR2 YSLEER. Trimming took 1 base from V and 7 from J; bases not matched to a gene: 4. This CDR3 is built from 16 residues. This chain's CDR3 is CASSQVRGQGNSPLHF. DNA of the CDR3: TGCGCCAGCAGCCAAGTTAGGGGACAGGGGAATTCACCCCTCCACTTT.

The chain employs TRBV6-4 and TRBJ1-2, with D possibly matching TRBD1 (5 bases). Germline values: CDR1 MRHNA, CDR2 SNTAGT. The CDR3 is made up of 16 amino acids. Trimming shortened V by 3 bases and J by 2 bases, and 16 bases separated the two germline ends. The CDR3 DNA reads TGTGCCAGCAGTGAAATGCCCGGAGGGGTAAACTATGGCTACACCTTC. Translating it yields CASSEMPGGVNYGYTF.

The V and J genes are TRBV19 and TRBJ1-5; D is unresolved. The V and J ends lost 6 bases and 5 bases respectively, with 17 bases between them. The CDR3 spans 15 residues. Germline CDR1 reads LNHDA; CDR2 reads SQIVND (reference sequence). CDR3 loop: CASSTSNSLHQPQHF. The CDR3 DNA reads TGTGCCAGTAGCACATCCAACAGTTTGCATCAGCCCCAGCATTTT.

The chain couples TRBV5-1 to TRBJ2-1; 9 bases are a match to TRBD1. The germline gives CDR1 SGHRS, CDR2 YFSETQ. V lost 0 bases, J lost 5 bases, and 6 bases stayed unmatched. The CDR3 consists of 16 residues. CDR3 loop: CASSLEWTGANNEQFF. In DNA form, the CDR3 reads TGCGCCAGCAGCTTGGAGTGGACAGGGGCCAACAATGAGCAGTTCTTC.

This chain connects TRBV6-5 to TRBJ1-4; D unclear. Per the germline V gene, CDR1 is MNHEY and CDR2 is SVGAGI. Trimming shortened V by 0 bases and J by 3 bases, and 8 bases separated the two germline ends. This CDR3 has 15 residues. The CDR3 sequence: CASSYSGVANEKLFF. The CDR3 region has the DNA TGTGCCAGCAGTTACTCGGGCGTCGCTAATGAAAAACTGTTTTTT.

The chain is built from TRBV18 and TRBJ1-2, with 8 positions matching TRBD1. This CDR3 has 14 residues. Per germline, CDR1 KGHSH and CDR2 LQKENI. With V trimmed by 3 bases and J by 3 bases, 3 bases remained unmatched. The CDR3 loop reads CASSPDRGDYGYTF. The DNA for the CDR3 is TGTGCCAGCTCACCTGACAGGGGTGACTATGGCTACACCTTC.

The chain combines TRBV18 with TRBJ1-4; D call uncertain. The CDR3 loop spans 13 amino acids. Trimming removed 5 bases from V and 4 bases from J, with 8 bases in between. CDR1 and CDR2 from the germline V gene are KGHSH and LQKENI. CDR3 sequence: CASSDRGNEKLFF. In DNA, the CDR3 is TGTGCCAGCTCAGATCGGGGTAATGAAAAACTGTTTTTT.

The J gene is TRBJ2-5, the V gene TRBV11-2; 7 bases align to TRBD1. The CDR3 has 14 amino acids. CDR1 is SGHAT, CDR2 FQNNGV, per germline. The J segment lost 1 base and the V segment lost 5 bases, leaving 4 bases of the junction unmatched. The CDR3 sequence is CASSLTGFQETQYF. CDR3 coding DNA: TGTGCCAGCAGCCTGACAGGGTTCCAAGAGACCCAGTACTTC.